This TCR beta chain derives from a study of vaccination and CD4 T cells after COVID-19 (dated by TCRdb to 2021 to 2024). In terms of the full investigation: Every convalescent patient had a positive nasal swab PCR test for SARS-CoV-2, with mild disease in 9 or 10 patients and severe disease in one. Six males and four females were included in the convalescent cohort, with two Hispanic individuals, seven Caucasians, two Asians and one multiracial person represented. Participants got two doses of the Pfizer-BioNTech BNT162b2 vaccine (n=8) or two doses of the Moderna mRNA-1273 vaccine (n=2). Post-COVID blood samples were collected from convalescent patients a median of approximately 100 days after diagnosis, with a range of roughly 30 to 161 days. The time from the second vaccine dose to post-vaccine blood sampling had a median of around 72 days and ranged from about 14 to 241 days. Overlapping spike peptide pools from SARS-CoV-2 and from the common cold coronaviruses HCoV-NL63, HCoV-OC43 and HCoV-229E were used as culture stimuli. Control cultures used a CEFX viral epitope pool as positive control, an HIV-1 Nef peptide pool as negative control, or no peptide. The spike-specific CD4+ TCR repertoire was compared before and after mRNA vaccination in over 9 COVID-19 convalescent patients and a handful of infection-naive healthy vaccine recipients. What the research found in general, with its limitations: Nearly all vaccine-specific clones in convalescent patients (304 of 307) were mono-reactive for SARS-CoV-2 spike rather than cross-reactive with common cold coronaviruses. Only a relatively small number of convalescent patients were included in the study, and early timepoints following natural infection were not analyzed. In convalescent patients, a median 86.3% of post-vaccine SARS-CoV-2-reactive clones were detected only after vaccination, and vaccine-specific priming was suggested by this finding. An increase in the median number of SARS-CoV-2-reactive clonotypes from 20 to 25 after infection to approximately 41 after vaccination was observed, but the change was not found to be significant.

In light of the paper, this sample's treatment or condition label describes: approximately 9-day PBMC culture with coronavirus spike peptide pools or control peptides (ViraFEST assay). The ViraFEST assay, used in the study, expanded antigen-specific T cells with peptide pools and then identified the expanded clonotypes through TCR sequencing. Positive SARS-CoV-2 PCR tests in the convalescent patients dated from March to December 2020, before Alpha, Beta and Delta variants emerged in the United States. Each well held around 1.9 million PBMCs cultured with approximately 10 ug/ml peptide pools in IMDM containing roughly 4.7% human AB serum and 10 IU/ml IL-2. On days 3 and 7, half of the culture medium was replaced with fresh IL-2-containing medium. CD4+ T cells were isolated after roughly 10 days of culture through negative selection using the EasySep CD4+ T cell isolation kit. Ficoll-Paque Plus gradient centrifugation was used to isolate PBMCs from whole blood, and the isolated PBMCs were then either used fresh or cryopreserved at -140C. In general, triplicate wells were set up for every culture condition.

The library was obtained by PCR. TCR sequencing of DNA from cultured CD4+ T cells used the Oncomine TCR Beta short-read assay at the Johns Hopkins FTIC core. The QIAamp micro DNA kit was used to extract genomic DNA from the cultured CD4+ T cells. Oncomine TCR Beta libraries from cultured CD4+ T cells were pooled with unique dual indexes and sequenced on an Illumina iSeq 100. For the original study's pipeline: Non-productive sequences were filtered out, and CDR3s that did not start with C, did not end with F or W, or were shorter than 7 amino acids were discarded. The MANAFEST web application identified antigen-specific clonotypes by comparing peptide-stimulated wells against reference wells and other culture wells. An FDR below 0.05, an odds ratio above 5, and a productive frequency above 0.1% in at least two of three replicate wells were required for clones to be considered positive. A clonotype was classed as cross-reactive if the clonotype showed significant expansion both in SARS-CoV-2 spike wells and in at least one common cold coronavirus spike condition. CDR3 homology was assessed with Levenshtein distances (stringdist) and unrooted phylogenetic trees (ape) in R version 3.6.1. The public reads were reprocessed in TCRdb via fastp at Q25 and MiXCR, keeping in-frame beta chains. Under each unique CDR3 protein, matching rows form one entry showing the most common genes and DNA. TCRdb, not the authors, supplied the V and J calls. Here the sample has approximately 20,000 distinct CDR3 sequences; roughly 74% occur a single time. The top ten clonotypes cover approximately 8.6% of the sample.

To note about this clonotype: Its cognate antigen has yet to be identified. Base-call qualities are not available, and no considerably larger clone is one nucleotide away.

The receptor's source is a human donor who had recovered from COVID-19. Sequenced material: CD4+ T cells from blood, cultured in vitro.

The nucleotide sequence is given as TGTGCCAGCAGTGAATCACCACTAGCGGGAGTTGGGAATGAGCAGTTCTTC. Translated, it reads CASSESPLAGVGNEQFF. The chain couples TRBV2 to TRBJ2-1; a stretch of 11 junction bases matches TRBD2. The germline V end is reduced by 2 bases and the J end by 7 bases; junction bases left unmatched: 10. CDR3 length: 17 amino acids, cysteine to phenylalanine. The entry retains the CDR3 DNA only, 51 bases that are in frame from base 1. CDR1 and CDR2, looked up from the germline V gene, are SNHLY and FYNNEI.